The source of this T cell receptor beta chain is a study of cytomegalovirus exposure and HLA in healthy donors. Broader study findings: Association with HLA alleles at 0.05 false discovery rate was found for roughly 17,000 TCR beta sequences in a later analysis. According to a later analysis, donors in an Asian-associated ancestry cluster reportedly had fewer N-insertions than the approximately 670-donor mean.

PCR used 60 Vbeta primers and 13 Jbeta primers. Repertoires were generated with immunoSEQ multiplex PCR, while TCRdb's copy carries only in-frame clones and drops some. The table lists under 110,000 clones, about 76% of them singletons. Comments on this clone: Its antigen is not identified.

Germline V lookup: CDR1 SGHRS, CDR2 YFSETQ. This CDR3 has 15 amino acids. The germline V and J ends were trimmed by 4 bases and 0 bases, with 11 bases remaining between them. Sequenced input: PBMCs. V and J are TRBV5-1 and TRBJ1-3; D possibly corresponds to TRBD1 (5 bases). The origin of this receptor is a woman in her 50s in good health and CMV-seropositive. CDR3 residues: CASSLGALSGNTIYF. CDR3 nucleotide sequence: TGCGCCAGCAGCCTAGGGGCACTCTCTGGAAACACCATATATTTT.